A single TCR beta chain is shown here with its context. Patients were all untreated before their thyroid surgery. TCRdb re-called clones from the PCR reads using MiXCR. The sample includes tens of thousands of clones, 40% to 55% of them seen just once. Germline V gives CDR1 DFQATT, CDR2 SNEGSKA (reference sequence). The ends lost 6 bases at V and 0 bases at J; junction bases unmatched: 14. The CDR3 covers 16 residues. These data belong to a study of metastatic and nonmetastatic thyroid tumors. Study at large: Patients with malignant and benign thyroid disease provided blood and tumor or nodule tissue, whose repertoires were compared.

Material: tumor tissue. The origin of this receptor is a male donor with papillary thyroid cancer or a benign thyroid nodule (not recorded which). Some clones in this sample may be carry-over from other donors' samples. The chain couples TRBV20-1 to TRBJ2-7; 7 bases are shared with TRBD2. The CDR3: CSAGVRAGAYSYEQYF. The CDR3 bases are TGCAGTGCCGGAGTACGGGCGGGAGCCTACTCCTACGAGCAGTACTTC.